Described below is a single T cell receptor beta chain sequence and its context. This clone appeared a single time. Its specific antigen is unknown. No base qualities exist here, and no much larger clone lies one base off it. These data belong to a study of blood T cell repertoires in COVID-19 (TCRdb year 2020). A note on the overall study: Collaborator samples came from the United States, Italy and Spain and covered acute and convalescent phases of COVID-19. The material from the prospective study consisted of cDNA or gDNA derived from T cells, B-cell-depleted T cells, or PBMCs. The samples were drawn from the first 160 participants of the ongoing ImmuneRACE study and from 950 to 1,500 subjects provided by 6 global collaborators. The dataset comprised deeply sampled blood TCRbeta repertoires from subjects exposed to, actively infected with, or recovered from COVID-19. HLA class I and class II types, where available, came from metadata supplied by the sample provider rather than from assay-based typing. A de-identified subject ID, COVID-19 status, age in years and sex were almost always included in the sample metadata. The repertoires were released in a freely available public database meant as a resource for research on the immune response to SARS-CoV-2. On the study overall, not on this receptor specifically: How much clinical and demographic metadata was included differed by source and by participant, and the metadata was provided uncurated.

At one collaborating source in Seattle, patients were enrolled during active infection and were followed longitudinally through the course of disease. Whole blood was collected in K2EDTA tubes by collaborating institutions according to the institutions' own protocols. For TCRbeta analysis, collaborator samples were shipped as frozen whole blood, as isolated PBMCs, or as DNA extracted from either sample type. The immunoSEQ Assay, a bias-controlled multiplex PCR, was used to amplify TCRbeta CDR3 regions from genomic DNA. Under the source paper's analysis protocol: The number of nucleated cells in each sample was estimated from the amplification of reference gene primers within the assay. Sequence reads were collapsed and filtered to measure the absolute abundance of every unique TCRbeta CDR3 rearrangement. For each sample, productive Simpson clonality was calculated as the square root of Simpson's diversity index over productive rearrangements. TCRdb carries this immuneACCESS record with in-frame sequences only. Its versions omit some clonotypes, under half of them owing to an unresolved V gene in the studies checked, with the rest unexplained. That table supplies the V and J calls and clone size; D and trimming were determined from the DNA. The sample data list approximately 140,000 clones, and approximately 92% of these were observed just once. The top ten hold around 15% of the sample.

V loses 3 bases at its end and J loses 6 bases; junction bases beyond the gene matches: 5. Sequences LGHNA (CDR1) and YNFKEQ (CDR2) are obtained from the germline V gene. The CDR3 spans 15 residues, from the cysteine through the phenylalanine. Solely the CDR3 DNA is kept, with 45 bases framed from the first base. This TCR was sampled from a young man with COVID-19, enrolled during active disease. Input material: peripheral blood. The chain is encoded by TRBV4-2 joined to TRBJ2-3, with 11 bases in between that match TRBD2. The encoded CDR3 is CASSQLAGGWDTQYF. The DNA is as follows: TGTGCCAGCAGCCAGCTAGCGGGAGGTTGGGATACGCAGTATTTT.